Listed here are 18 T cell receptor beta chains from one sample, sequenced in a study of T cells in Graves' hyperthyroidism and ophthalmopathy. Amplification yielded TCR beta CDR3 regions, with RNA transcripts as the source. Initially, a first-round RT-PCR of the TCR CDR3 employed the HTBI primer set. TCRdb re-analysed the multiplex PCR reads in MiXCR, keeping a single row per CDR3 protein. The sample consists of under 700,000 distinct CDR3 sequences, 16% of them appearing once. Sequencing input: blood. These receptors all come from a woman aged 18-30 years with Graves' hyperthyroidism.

The CDR3 sequence is CSVESLGGVEGAETQYF. The CDR3 DNA is TGCAGCGTTGAGAGCCTTGGTGGGGTGGAGGGGGCAGAGACCCAGTACTTC. The rearrangement links TRBV29-1 to TRBJ2-5; D perhaps matches TRBD1 (7 bases). Germline CDR1 SQVTM, CDR2 ANQGSEA. This CDR3 spans 17 amino acids. Trimming removed 3 bases at V and 4 bases at J, with 24 bases between.

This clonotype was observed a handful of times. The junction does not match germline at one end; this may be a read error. CDR3 bases: TGTGCCAGCAGTCCGCTGGATTACAATGAGCAGCTCTTC. Residues: CASSPLDYNEQLF. The rearrangement joins TRBV12-3 or TRBV12-4 to TRBJ2-1; no clear D. This CDR3 is 13 amino acids long.

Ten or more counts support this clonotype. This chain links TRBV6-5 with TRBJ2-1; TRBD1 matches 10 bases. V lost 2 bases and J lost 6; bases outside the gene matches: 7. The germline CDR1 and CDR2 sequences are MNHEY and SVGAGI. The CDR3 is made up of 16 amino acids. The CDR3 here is CASSYPPGDRGNEQFF. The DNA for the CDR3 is TGTGCCAGCAGTTACCCACCGGGGGACAGGGGCAATGAGCAGTTCTTC.

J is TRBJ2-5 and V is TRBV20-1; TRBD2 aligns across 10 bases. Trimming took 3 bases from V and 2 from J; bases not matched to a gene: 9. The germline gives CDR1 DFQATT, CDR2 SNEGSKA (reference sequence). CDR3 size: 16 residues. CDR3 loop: CSASRLAGATQETQYF. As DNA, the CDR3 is TGCAGTGCTAGTCGGCTAGCGGGGGCCACACAAGAGACCCAGTACTTC.

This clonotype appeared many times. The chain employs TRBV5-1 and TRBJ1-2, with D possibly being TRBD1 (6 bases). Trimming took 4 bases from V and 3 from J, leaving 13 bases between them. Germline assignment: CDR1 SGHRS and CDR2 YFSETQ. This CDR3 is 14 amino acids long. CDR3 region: CASSLLQGDYGYTF. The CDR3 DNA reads TGCGCCAGCAGCCTTTTACAGGGAGACTATGGCTACACCTTC.

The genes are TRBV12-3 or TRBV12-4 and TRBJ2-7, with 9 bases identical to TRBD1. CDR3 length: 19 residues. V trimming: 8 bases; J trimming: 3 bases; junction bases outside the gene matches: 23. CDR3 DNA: TGTGCCAGCTCCCGTCGGACAGGGGTCGCCCCGGTTCGAATCTACGAGCAGTACTTC. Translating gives CASSRRTGVAPVRIYEQYF.

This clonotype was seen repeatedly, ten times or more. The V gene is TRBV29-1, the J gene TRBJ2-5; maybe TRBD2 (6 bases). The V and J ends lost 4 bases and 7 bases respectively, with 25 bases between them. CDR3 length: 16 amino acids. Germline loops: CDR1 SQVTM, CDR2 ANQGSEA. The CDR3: CSVAAGGYRPESTQYF. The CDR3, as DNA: TGCAGCGTTGCCGCTGGGGGGTACCGCCCCGAATCGACCCAGTACTTC.

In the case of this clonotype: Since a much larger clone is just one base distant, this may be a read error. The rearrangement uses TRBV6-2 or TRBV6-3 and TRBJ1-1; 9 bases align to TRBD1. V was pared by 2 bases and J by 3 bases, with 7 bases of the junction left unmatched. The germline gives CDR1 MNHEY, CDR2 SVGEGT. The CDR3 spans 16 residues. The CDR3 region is CASSYTPNRGHTEAFF. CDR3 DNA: TGTGCCAGCAGTTACACTCCCAACAGGGGGCACACTGAAGCTTTCTTT.

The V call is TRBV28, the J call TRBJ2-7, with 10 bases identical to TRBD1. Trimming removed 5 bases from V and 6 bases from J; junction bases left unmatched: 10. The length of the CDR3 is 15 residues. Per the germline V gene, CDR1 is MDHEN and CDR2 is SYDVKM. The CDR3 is CASSPPDRGAGEQYF. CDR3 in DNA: TGTGCCAGCAGTCCACCGGACAGGGGGGCTGGCGAGCAGTACTTC.

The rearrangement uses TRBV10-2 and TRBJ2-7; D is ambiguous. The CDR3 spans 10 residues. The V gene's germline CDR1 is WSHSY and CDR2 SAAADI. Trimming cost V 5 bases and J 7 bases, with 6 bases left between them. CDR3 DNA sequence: TGCGCCAGCAGTAACCGGGAGCAGTACTTC. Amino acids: CASSNREQYF.

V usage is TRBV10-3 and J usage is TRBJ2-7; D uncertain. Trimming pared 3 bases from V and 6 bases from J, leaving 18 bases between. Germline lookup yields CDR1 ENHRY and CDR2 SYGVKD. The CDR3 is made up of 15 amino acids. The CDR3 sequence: CAISESGRPSFEQYF. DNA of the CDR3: TGTGCCATCAGTGAATCTGGACGCCCTTCTTTCGAGCAGTACTTC.

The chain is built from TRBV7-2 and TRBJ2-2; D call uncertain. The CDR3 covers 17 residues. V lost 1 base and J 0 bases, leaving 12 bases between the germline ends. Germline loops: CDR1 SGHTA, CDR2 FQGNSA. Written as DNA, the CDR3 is TGTGCCAGCAGCTTAGAATCGGACCGGGCGAACACCGGGGAGCTGTTTTTT. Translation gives CASSLESDRANTGELFF.

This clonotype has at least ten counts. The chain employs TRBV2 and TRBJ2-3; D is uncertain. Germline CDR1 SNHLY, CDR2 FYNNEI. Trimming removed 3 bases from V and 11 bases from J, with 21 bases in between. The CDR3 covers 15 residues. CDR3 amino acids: CASSDRLQTQYMQYF. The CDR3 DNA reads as TGTGCCAGCAGTGACAGACTCCAGACTCAATACATGCAGTATTTT.

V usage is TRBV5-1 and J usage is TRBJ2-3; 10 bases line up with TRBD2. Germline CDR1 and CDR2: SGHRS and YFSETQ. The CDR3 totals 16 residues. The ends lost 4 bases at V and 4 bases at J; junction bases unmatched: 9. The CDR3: CASSTGLAAVPDTQYF. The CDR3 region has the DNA TGCGCCAGCAGCACCGGACTAGCGGCTGTTCCAGATACGCAGTATTTT.

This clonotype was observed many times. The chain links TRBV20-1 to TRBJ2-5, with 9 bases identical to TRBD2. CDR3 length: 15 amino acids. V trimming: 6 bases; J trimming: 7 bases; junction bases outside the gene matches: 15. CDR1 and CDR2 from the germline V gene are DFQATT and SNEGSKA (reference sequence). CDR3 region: CSATAVAGDLGTQYF. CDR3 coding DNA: TGCAGTGCCACGGCCGTAGCGGGAGACTTGGGGACCCAGTACTTC.

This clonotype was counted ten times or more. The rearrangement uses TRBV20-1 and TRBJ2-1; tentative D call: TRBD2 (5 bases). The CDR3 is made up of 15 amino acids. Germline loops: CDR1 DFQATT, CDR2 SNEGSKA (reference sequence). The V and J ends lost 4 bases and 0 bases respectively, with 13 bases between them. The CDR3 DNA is TGCAGTGCTAACTCCGGGGAGACCTCCTACAATGAGCAGTTCTTC. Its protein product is CSANSGETSYNEQFF.

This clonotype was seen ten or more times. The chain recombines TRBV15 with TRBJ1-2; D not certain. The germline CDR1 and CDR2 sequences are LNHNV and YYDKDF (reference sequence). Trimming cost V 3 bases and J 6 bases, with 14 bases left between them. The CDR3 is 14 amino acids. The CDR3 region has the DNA TGTGCCACCAGCAGTTCAGCGTCGGGAGATGGCTACACCTTC. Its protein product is CATSSSASGDGYTF.

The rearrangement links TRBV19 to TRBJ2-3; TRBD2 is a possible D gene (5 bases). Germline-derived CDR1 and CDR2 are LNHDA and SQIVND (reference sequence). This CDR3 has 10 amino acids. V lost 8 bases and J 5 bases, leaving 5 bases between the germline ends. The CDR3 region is CASGRDTQYF. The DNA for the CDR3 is TGTGCCAGTGGGAGAGATACGCAGTATTTT.